Below are 31 T cell receptor beta chains sequenced from a single sample in a study of graft-versus-host responses after intestinal transplantation. Method: immunoSEQ multiplex PCR; TCRdb's copy keeps in-frame clones and lacks some. The table has about 120,000 clones, around nine tenths seen once. Their antigens remain unidentified. The material sequenced was unstimulated CD4+ T cells sorted from spleen or lymph node cells, taken before intestinal transplant. The receptor source for this set is a human donor who received an intestinal transplant.

The chain uses TRBV7-8 and TRBJ2-7; D unclear. The CDR3 extends over 12 amino acids. Germline lookup yields CDR1 SGHVS and CDR2 FQNEAQ. V was clipped by 1 base and J by 5 bases, with 6 bases between them. CDR3 coding DNA: TGTGCCAGCAGCTTAGACGTAGACGAGCAGTACTTC. Translation gives CASSLDVDEQYF. Together with reference TRBV7-8 and TRBJ2-7, the CDR3 gives the full variable domain: GAGVSQSPRYKVAKRGQDVALRCDPISGHVSLFWYQQALGQGPEFLTYFQNEAQLDKSGLPSDRFFAERPEGSVSTLKIQRTQQEDSAVYLCASSLDVDEQYFGPGTRLTVT.

In this sample, this clone turned up once. The J gene is TRBJ2-5, the V gene TRBV5-4; 11 bases are shared with TRBD1. V dropped 0 bases and J dropped 4; count of bases not matched to a gene: 2. The CDR3 loop spans 15 amino acids. Germline V gene lookup returns CDR1 SGHNT and CDR2 YYREEE (reference sequence). The CDR3: CASSLVGTGGETQYF. The DNA of the CDR3 is TGTGCCAGCAGCTTGGTTGGGACAGGGGGAGAGACCCAGTACTTC.

This chain connects TRBV11-1 to TRBJ1-2; a possible D gene is TRBD1 (5 bases). There are 14 residues in the CDR3. Trimming removed 0 bases from V and 4 bases from J, with 9 bases in between. Germline assignment: CDR1 SGHAT and CDR2 FQDESV (reference sequence). This chain's CDR3 is CASSLAREGYGYTF. DNA of the CDR3: TGTGCCAGCAGCTTAGCCAGGGAAGGCTATGGCTACACCTTC.

The chain uses TRBV2 and TRBJ2-5, with TRBD2 matching 14 bases. Germline CDR1 reads SNHLY; CDR2 reads FYNNEI. Trimming took 4 bases from V and 5 from J; bases not matched to a gene: 6. CDR3 length equals 16 residues. CDR3 bases: TGTGCCAGCAGTGTGACTAGCGGGGGGGCAAGGGAGACCCAGTACTTC. Translating gives CASSVTSGGARETQYF.

V is TRBV11-2 and J is TRBJ2-7; D ambiguous. CDR3 size: 11 residues. Trimming took 5 bases from V and 3 from J, leaving 5 bases between them. Germline V gene sequence: CDR1 SGHAT, CDR2 FQNNGV. Here the CDR3 reads CASSVHYEQYF. CDR3 in DNA: TGTGCCAGCAGCGTACACTACGAGCAGTACTTC.

The chain employs TRBV5-8 and TRBJ2-3; 16 bases line up with TRBD2. Germline V gives CDR1 SGHTS, CDR2 YDEGEE. CDR3 length: 19 residues. Trimming took 3 bases from V and 2 from J; bases not matched to a gene: 9. The CDR3 DNA follows: TGTGCCAGCAGCTCCTCCGGGACTAGCGGGGGGGTCCTCACAGATACGCAGTATTTT. Amino acid sequence: CASSSSGTSGGVLTDTQYF.

The chain recombines TRBV7-3 with TRBJ1-1; D ambiguous. The ends were cut back, 3 bases at V and 1 base at J, with 3 bases in the middle. Germline CDR1 SGHTA, CDR2 FQGTGA. CDR3 length: 12 residues. The CDR3 DNA reads TGTGCCAGCAGCTTCGGGAACACTGAAGCTTTCTTT. This gives the protein CASSFGNTEAFF.

J is TRBJ2-1 and V is TRBV7-8; D possibly corresponds to TRBD2 (6 bases). The germline V and J ends were trimmed by 5 bases and 4 bases, with 18 bases remaining between them. The CDR3 sequence is 16 residues long. CDR1 and CDR2 (germline): SGHVS, FQNEAQ. The CDR3, as DNA: TGTGCCAGCAGCCCGGGCGACAGCGGGCGGTACAATGAGCAGTTCTTC. Translation: CASSPGDSGRYNEQFF.

This chain uses TRBV29-1 with TRBJ2-3, with TRBD1 identical over 7 bases. Germline values: CDR1 SQVTM, CDR2 ANQGSEA. CDR3 length: 13 amino acids. J gave up 3 bases and V 7 bases, and 7 bases lay outside the gene matches. In nucleotides, the CDR3 is TGCAGCGCCGACAGGGTAGGGACAGATACGCAGTATTTT. Amino acid sequence: CSADRVGTDTQYF.

The chain couples TRBV2 to TRBJ2-2; 10 nucleotides line up with TRBD2. CDR1 is SNHLY, CDR2 FYNNEI, per germline. This CDR3 spans 15 amino acids. V shed 6 bases and J 1 base; nucleotides not matched to a gene: 2. CDR3 region: CASRSSGGNTGELFF. The CDR3 region has the DNA TGTGCCAGCAGATCTAGCGGGGGGAACACCGGGGAGCTGTTTTTT.

This chain links TRBV2 with TRBJ2-5; D is ambiguous. V lost 2 bases and J 0 bases, leaving 7 bases between the germline ends. The CDR3 consists of 14 residues. Germline CDR1 is SNHLY and CDR2 is FYNNEI. The CDR3 loop is CASSEWYNQETQYF. Here the CDR3 DNA reads TGTGCCAGCAGTGAATGGTACAACCAAGAGACCCAGTACTTC.

V is TRBV20-1 and J is TRBJ2-5; D might be TRBD2 (6 bases). CDR3 length equals 11 residues. V shed 7 bases and J shed 7 bases, with 13 bases lying between them. Germline V CDR1 and CDR2: DFQATT, SNEGSKA (reference sequence). The CDR3 sequence is CSVEDGGTQYF. The CDR3 DNA reads TGCAGTGTTGAGGACGGGGGGACCCAGTACTTC.

The chain combines TRBV6-1 with TRBJ1-1, with TRBD1 as a possible D gene (5 bases). Germline loops: CDR1 MNHNS, CDR2 SASEGT. The CDR3 contains 14 residues. The V end lost 2 bases, the J end lost 5 bases, and 12 bases lay between the germline ends. The CDR3 protein is CASSERQGKTEAFF. The CDR3 DNA follows: TGTGCCAGCAGTGAACGCCAGGGAAAAACTGAAGCTTTCTTT.

The chain combines TRBV6-1 with TRBJ1-2; tentative D call: TRBD1 (5 bases). The V gene's germline CDR1 is MNHNS and CDR2 SASEGT. The CDR3 is 15 residues long. Trimming stripped 5 bases from V and 2 bases from J, with 15 bases between. For the CDR3, the DNA is TGTGCCAGCAGTAAAGACAGCGCGGGGAACTATGGCTACACCTTC. It encodes CASSKDSAGNYGYTF.

The chain joins TRBV6-1 to TRBJ1-1; 7 bases agree with TRBD1. This CDR3 contains 14 residues. The germline V gene has CDR1 MNHNS and CDR2 SASEGT. The V gene end was trimmed by 6 bases and the J gene end by 5 bases; junction bases not matched to a gene: 9. The chain's CDR3 is CASSDKGASTEAFF. In DNA, the CDR3 is TGTGCCAGCAGCGACAAGGGGGCCTCTACTGAAGCTTTCTTT.

This clone appeared a few times. This chain links TRBV6-6 with TRBJ1-2; D is ambiguous. Trimming removed 8 bases from V and 4 bases from J, with 8 bases in between. This CDR3 is 11 amino acids long. The germline V gene encodes CDR1 MNHNY and CDR2 SVGAGI (reference sequence). For the CDR3, the DNA is TGTGCCAGCCTCCAAGCCTATGGCTACACCTTC. Encoded protein: CASLQAYGYTF.

This chain's CDR3 is CASSPSGTGGNYGYTF. Written as DNA, the CDR3 is TGCGCCAGCAGCCCATCCGGGACAGGGGGCAACTATGGCTACACCTTC. The gene calls are TRBV5-1 and TRBJ1-2; 12 bases fit TRBD1. The CDR3 is 16 amino acids. The J segment lost 2 bases and the V segment lost 4 bases, leaving 6 bases of the junction unmatched. Germline CDR1 SGHRS, CDR2 YFSETQ.

This clone was observed once. J is TRBJ1-3 and V is TRBV7-8; D gene ambiguous. Germline-derived CDR1 and CDR2 are SGHVS and FQNEAQ. This CDR3 is 15 amino acids long. Trimming took off 5 bases at V and 0 bases at J, with 11 bases between the two ends. CDR3 sequence (DNA): TGTGCCAGCAGCCGCCTAAGCCTCTCTGGAAACACCATATATTTT. It specifies CASSRLSLSGNTIYF.

Details on this clone: The same CDR3 is also encoded by other DNA sequences in this sample. The J gene is TRBJ1-4, the V gene TRBV5-1, with D possibly TRBD1 on 6 matching bases. The CDR3 runs 14 residues. V was cut by 0 bases and J by 5 bases, with 8 bases left in between. CDR1 and CDR2 from the germline V gene are SGHRS and YFSETQ. CDR3 DNA: TGCGCCAGCAGCTTGGGGCAGGGGAATGAAAAACTGTTTTTT. This sequence encodes CASSLGQGNEKLFF. Complete variable domain (other parts from reference TRBV5-1 and TRBJ1-4): KAGVTQTPRYLIKTRGQQVTLSCSPISGHRSVSWYQQTPGQGLQFLFEYFSETQRNKGNFPGRFSGRQFSNSRSEMNVSTLELGDSALYLCASSLGQGNEKLFFGSGTQLSVL.

The CDR3 coding sequence is TGCGCCAGCAGGACAGCCTCCTACGAGCAGTACTTC. This codes for CASRTASYEQYF. The rearrangement joins TRBV10-2 to TRBJ2-7; maybe TRBD1 (5 bases). The ends were cut back, 6 bases at V and 0 bases at J, with 6 bases in the middle. Looked up from germline, CDR1 is WSHSY and CDR2 is SAAADI. The CDR3 runs to 12 residues.

V and J are TRBV28 and TRBJ1-1, with 8 bases matching TRBD1. Trimming removed 3 bases from V and 2 bases from J; junction bases left unmatched: 2. CDR3 size: 14 residues. Germline values: CDR1 MDHEN, CDR2 SYDVKM. CDR3 amino acids: CASSLGQANTEAFF. In nucleotides, the CDR3 is TGTGCCAGCAGTTTGGGACAGGCAAACACTGAAGCTTTCTTT.

V is TRBV5-1 and J is TRBJ2-1; 9 bases line up with TRBD2. Germline values: CDR1 SGHRS, CDR2 YFSETQ. The ends lost 3 bases at V and 15 bases at J; junction bases unmatched: 7. This CDR3 has 12 amino acids. This CDR3 reads CASSSSGRSPFF. In DNA form, the CDR3 reads TGCGCCAGCAGCTCCAGCGGGAGGAGTCCGTTCTTC.

This CDR3 is CASSSLRGGGGELFF. CDR3 in DNA: TGCGCCAGCAGCTCCCTCCGCGGGGGTGGCGGGGAGCTGTTTTTT. V gene TRBV5-1 combines with J gene TRBJ2-2; 7 bases fit TRBD2. With 3 bases clipped from V and 7 bases from J, the junction kept 9 bases outside the gene matches. CDR3 length: 15 residues. Germline V CDR1 and CDR2: SGHRS, YFSETQ.

In its sample, this clone was seen a few times. The rearrangement links TRBV5-1 to TRBJ2-7, with D unclear. This CDR3 comprises 13 residues. Between the trimmed V and J ends, which lost 3 bases and 2 bases, there was a span of 9 bases. CDR1 and CDR2 (germline): SGHRS, YFSETQ. The CDR3 spells CASSSYSAYEQYF. CDR3 sequence (DNA): TGCGCCAGCAGCTCTTATTCAGCCTACGAGCAGTACTTC.

The V and J genes are TRBV10-3 and TRBJ2-1; 8 nucleotides match TRBD2. The V and J ends lost 2 bases and 8 bases, in that order; junction bases with no gene match: 8. Germline lookup yields CDR1 ENHRY and CDR2 SYGVKD. CDR3 length equals 15 residues. CDR3 loop: CAISERGGHRDEQFF. CDR3 coding DNA: TGTGCCATCAGTGAGCGGGGGGGCCATCGCGATGAGCAGTTCTTC.

A single count supports this clone. V gene TRBV6-1 combines with J gene TRBJ2-7; 11 nucleotides match TRBD1. Germline V gene lookup returns CDR1 MNHNS and CDR2 SASEGT. This CDR3 has 17 amino acids. V was clipped by 2 bases and J by 9 bases; unmatched bases: 15. Here the CDR3 DNA reads TGTGCCAGCAGTGAAATCCGGAGGACAGGGGGCTTTAGTGTGCAGTACTTC. It encodes CASSEIRRTGGFSVQYF.

The chain employs TRBV4-1 and TRBJ1-3; D remains unclear. CDR1 and CDR2 from the germline V gene are MGHRA and YSYEKL. The V and J ends lost 6 bases and 3 bases respectively, with 12 bases between them. The CDR3 contains 14 residues. CDR3 region: CASRDSEVGNTIYF. The CDR3, as DNA: TGCGCCAGCAGAGACTCCGAGGTTGGAAACACCATATATTTT.

V usage is TRBV6-1 and J usage is TRBJ1-2, with unresolved D. Germline loops: CDR1 MNHNS, CDR2 SASEGT. V was pared by 1 base and J by 4 bases, with 10 bases between. This CDR3 comprises 14 residues. This CDR3 reads CASSEVWEGYGYTF. For the CDR3, the DNA is TGTGCCAGCAGTGAAGTATGGGAGGGCTATGGCTACACCTTC.

This clone was picked up one time. The rearrangement joins TRBV5-1 to TRBJ2-3; 11 bases are a match to TRBD1. This CDR3 spans 14 amino acids. J gave up 5 bases and V 3 bases, and 2 bases lay outside the gene matches. Germline assignment: CDR1 SGHRS and CDR2 YFSETQ. CDR3 region: CASSWGQGEDTQYF. DNA for the CDR3: TGCGCCAGCAGCTGGGGACAGGGGGAAGATACGCAGTATTTT.

The V gene is TRBV10-3, the J gene TRBJ2-2; D is perhaps TRBD1 (6 bases). Germline CDR1 and CDR2: ENHRY and SYGVKD. This CDR3 is built from 14 residues. V was shortened by 4 bases and J by 3 bases, with 9 bases between the two germline ends. CDR3 bases: TGTGCCATCAGTGCACAGGGACACACCGGGGAGCTGTTTTTT. Amino acid sequence: CAISAQGHTGELFF.

The V and J genes are TRBV19 and TRBJ1-5, with D uncertain. The germline V gene has CDR1 LNHDA and CDR2 SQIVND (reference sequence). Trimming took 6 bases from V and 0 from J, leaving 9 bases between them. CDR3 length: 14 amino acids. The CDR3 here is CASSRQASNQPQHF. In nucleotides, the CDR3 is TGTGCCAGTAGCCGGCAGGCTAGCAATCAGCCCCAGCATTTT.